This entry lists 25 T cell receptor beta chains sequenced from one sample in a study of chronic HIV infection and antiretroviral therapy. TCRdb analysed the 5' RACE reads with MiXCR anew, one entry per CDR3 protein. The repertoire has approximately 40,000 distinct CDR3 sequences, roughly 7.6% of them found once; the top ten carry over 2.5%. Sequenced material: peripheral blood. These receptors were taken from an adult who had HIV and had not received antiretroviral therapy, or was an uninfected healthy control (not recorded which).

The CDR3, as DNA: TGTGCCAGCAGTTTGCTGTTCGGCGAGCAGTACTTC. Amino acids: CASSLLFGEQYF. This chain connects TRBV28 to TRBJ2-7, with D unclear. CDR3 length: 12 residues. CDR1 and CDR2 (germline): MDHEN, SYDVKM. V lost 3 bases and J 6 bases, leaving 9 bases between the germline ends.

In this sample, this clonotype turned up many times. The chain recombines TRBV5-1 with TRBJ2-3, with D possibly TRBD1 on 6 matching bases. This CDR3 has 16 residues. Germline values: CDR1 SGHRS, CDR2 YFSETQ. The V gene lost 2 bases and the J gene lost 0 bases, with 13 bases spanning the gap. CDR3 sequence (DNA): TGCGCCAGCAGCTTCTCCGGACAGCCTAGCACAGATACGCAGTATTTT. Residues: CASSFSGQPSTDTQYF. Supplemented by reference TRBV5-1 and TRBJ2-3, the full variable domain reads KAGVTQTPRYLIKTRGQQVTLSCSPISGHRSVSWYQQTPGQGLQFLFEYFSETQRNKGNFPGRFSGRQFSNSRSEMNVSTLELGDSALYLCASSFSGQPSTDTQYFGPGTRLTVL.

This clonotype was counted only a few times. The chain carries TRBV20-1 and TRBJ1-2; 8 bases line up with TRBD1. The V gene end was trimmed by 3 bases and the J gene end by 2 bases; junction bases not matched to a gene: 5. CDR3 length: 14 residues. The germline V gene encodes CDR1 DFQATT and CDR2 SNEGSKA (reference sequence). In DNA form, the CDR3 reads TGCAGTGCTAGGGCCTCAGGGGGCAACTATGGCTACACCTTC. It encodes CSARASGGNYGYTF.

This clonotype came up many times. The V call is TRBV9, the J call TRBJ2-3, with a possible D match to TRBD2 (7 bases). The CDR3 is made up of 15 amino acids. V was pared by 4 bases and J by 6 bases, with 18 bases between. The V gene's germline CDR1 is SGDLS and CDR2 YYNGEE. CDR3 nucleotides: TGTGCCAGCAGCCGATTAGGGGGGGGGGCCGATACGCAGTATTTT. Protein product: CASSRLGGGADTQYF.

This clonotype has more than one count but fewer than ten. The chain combines TRBV28 with TRBJ2-7; TRBD2 aligns across 8 bases. V lost 5 bases, J lost 4 bases, and 16 bases stayed unmatched. CDR1 is MDHEN and CDR2 is SYDVKM in the germline V gene. The CDR3 has 17 amino acids. CDR3 loop: CASSPPRGAGVIYEQYF. CDR3 in DNA: TGTGCCAGCAGTCCGCCCCGGGGAGCGGGAGTGATTTACGAGCAGTACTTC.

This clonotype has more than one count but fewer than ten. The V and J genes are TRBV28 and TRBJ2-1; 9 bases align to TRBD1. J gave up 7 bases and V 10 bases, and 5 bases lay outside the gene matches. CDR1 MDHEN and CDR2 SYDVKM come from the germline V gene. This CDR3 region has 12 residues. CDR3 loop: CATRQGGNEQFF. CDR3 in DNA: TGTGCCACCCGACAGGGGGGGAATGAGCAGTTCTTC. The full variable domain, completed using reference TRBV28 and TRBJ2-1, is DVKVTQSSRYLVKRTGEKVFLECVQDMDHENMFWYRQDPGLGLRLIYFSYDVKMKEKGDIPEGYSVSREKKERFSLILESASTNQTSMYLCATRQGGNEQFFGPGTRLTVL.

This clonotype came up a few times. This chain joins TRBV14 and TRBJ2-6; 10 bases are shared with TRBD1. V lost 4 bases, J lost 0 bases, and 6 bases stayed unmatched. The germline V gene encodes CDR1 SGHDN and CDR2 FVKESK. The CDR3 contains 18 residues. The CDR3 reads CASSPWTGGPSGANVLTF. As DNA, the CDR3 is TGTGCCAGCAGCCCTTGGACAGGGGGTCCCTCTGGGGCCAACGTCCTGACTTTC.

This clonotype was observed at least ten times. The J gene is TRBJ1-1, the V gene TRBV29-1; a weak D match, TRBD1 (6 bases). The germline gives CDR1 SQVTM, CDR2 ANQGSEA. V lost 4 bases and J 3 bases, leaving 18 bases between the germline ends. The CDR3 sequence is 15 residues long. The CDR3 bases are TGCAGCGTTGGTGGCAGGGGAGCTGCGGACACTGAAGCTTTCTTT. Protein product: CSVGGRGAADTEAFF.

There are many counts of this clonotype. The CDR3 protein is CASSFLAVTDTQYF. DNA of the CDR3: TGTGCCAGCAGCTTCCTGGCCGTCACAGATACGCAGTATTTT. The chain links TRBV5-6 to TRBJ2-3; no reliable D call. Trimming removed 2 bases from V and 2 bases from J, with 9 bases in between. The germline V gene has CDR1 SGHDT and CDR2 YYEEEE. The CDR3 sequence is 14 residues long.

The CDR3 loop reads CSVGGTYNEQFF. CDR3 nucleotides: TGCAGCGTTGGTGGGACCTACAATGAGCAGTTCTTC. The gene calls are TRBV29-1 and TRBJ2-1; D gene uncertain. Between the trimmed V and J ends, which lost 4 bases and 2 bases, there was a span of 6 bases. The CDR3 runs 12 residues. Germline CDR1 SQVTM, CDR2 ANQGSEA.

V and J are TRBV28 and TRBJ1-1; the D gene is possibly TRBD1 (6 bases). Germline V gene lookup returns CDR1 MDHEN and CDR2 SYDVKM. The CDR3 covers 14 residues. Trimming shortened V by 4 bases and J by 1 base, and 10 bases separated the two germline ends. Here the CDR3 DNA reads TGTGCCAGCAGTTCCGGGACAAAGAACACTGAAGCTTTCTTT. This gives the protein CASSSGTKNTEAFF.

This clonotype turned up a few times. V is TRBV29-1 and J is TRBJ2-3; TRBD2 matches at 12 bases. Germline V gene sequence: CDR1 SQVTM, CDR2 ANQGSEA. The length of the CDR3 is 17 residues. The J segment lost 2 bases and the V segment lost 0 bases, leaving 6 bases of the junction unmatched. The CDR3 region is CSVEDYLAGGVTDTQYF. The DNA of the CDR3 is TGCAGCGTTGAAGATTATCTAGCGGGGGGGGTCACAGATACGCAGTATTTT.

As regards this clonotype: A much larger clone differs from this one at a single base, so this may be a read error. This chain joins TRBV29-1 and TRBJ2-1; possible D gene TRBD2, 5 bases. The CDR3 consists of 13 residues. The germline gives CDR1 SQVTM, CDR2 ANQGSEA. CDR3 coding DNA: TGCGGCGTTAGACTACCCTCCTACAATGAGCAGTTCTTC. Its protein product is CGVRLPSYNEQFF.

This clonotype was recorded at least ten times. The V and J genes are TRBV11-2 and TRBJ2-7, with D maybe TRBD1 (6 bases). Trimming shortened V by 1 base and J by 5 bases, and 15 bases separated the two germline ends. The CDR3 runs 15 residues. Germline CDR1 SGHAT, CDR2 FQNNGV. The CDR3 sequence: CASSLAPGVKNEQYF. CDR3 in DNA: TGTGCCAGCAGCTTAGCGCCAGGGGTCAAGAACGAGCAGTACTTC.

This clonotype was seen a few times. The rearrangement links TRBV27 to TRBJ2-4; D is undetermined. The germline V and J ends were trimmed by 1 base and 2 bases, with 9 bases remaining between them. CDR3 length: 15 residues. Germline-derived CDR1 and CDR2 are MNHEY and SMNVEV (reference sequence). CDR3 nucleotide sequence: TGTGCCAGCAGTTTATTGGGGAAAACCAAAAACATTCAGTACTTC. Encoded protein: CASSLLGKTKNIQYF.

The chain couples TRBV5-6 to TRBJ1-1, with D maybe TRBD1 (5 bases). V lost 7 bases and J lost 10, with 11 bases in between. Germline-derived CDR1 and CDR2 are SGHDT and YYEEEE. The CDR3 consists of 10 residues. CDR3 coding DNA: TGTGCCAGCGGACAAGAGCGAGCTTTCTTT. Translated, it gives CASGQERAFF. The whole variable domain, filled in from reference TRBV5-6 and TRBJ1-1, reads DAGVTQSPTHLIKTRGQQVTLRCSPKSGHDTVSWYQQALGQGPQFIFQYYEEEERQRGNFPDRFSGHQFPNYSSELNVNALLLGDSALYLCASGQERAFFGQGTRLTVV.

The chain combines TRBV4-1 with TRBJ1-1, with unresolved D. Per the germline V gene, CDR1 is MGHRA and CDR2 is YSYEKL. V lost 2 bases, J lost 0 bases, and 7 bases lay in between. The CDR3 totals 14 residues. The CDR3 DNA follows: TGCGCCAGCAGCCAAAAAGTAGTGAACACTGAAGCTTTCTTT. Its translation is CASSQKVVNTEAFF.

The genes are TRBV10-3 and TRBJ2-2; 7 bases are a match to TRBD2. J lost 1 base, V lost 7 bases, and 3 bases had no gene match. This CDR3 is 14 amino acids long. The germline gives CDR1 ENHRY, CDR2 SYGVKD. CDR3 amino acids: CAIMAGENTGELFF. In DNA form, the CDR3 reads TGTGCCATCATGGCGGGAGAGAACACCGGGGAGCTGTTTTTT.

Only a few counts were recorded for this clonotype. The chain's CDR3 is CASSLAGFTGELFF. CDR3 DNA: TGCGCCAGCAGCTTGGCGGGTTTCACCGGGGAGCTGTTTTTT. V usage is TRBV5-1 and J usage is TRBJ2-2; no reliable D call. Trimming took 0 bases from V and 4 from J, leaving 7 bases between them. The CDR3 is 14 amino acids. The germline CDR1 and CDR2 sequences are SGHRS and YFSETQ. The full variable domain, completed using reference TRBV5-1 and TRBJ2-2, is KAGVTQTPRYLIKTRGQQVTLSCSPISGHRSVSWYQQTPGQGLQFLFEYFSETQRNKGNFPGRFSGRQFSNSRSEMNVSTLELGDSALYLCASSLAGFTGELFFGEGSRLTVL.

V is TRBV2 and J is TRBJ1-6; unclear D gene. The ends were cut back, 8 bases at V and 7 bases at J, with 12 bases in the middle. CDR1 is SNHLY and CDR2 is FYNNEI in the germline V gene. The CDR3 covers 13 residues. The CDR3 sequence is CASRGVSNSPLHF. CDR3 bases: TGTGCCAGCCGAGGAGTTTCAAATTCACCCCTCCACTTT.

This clonotype was seen ten or more times. This chain uses TRBV28 with TRBJ1-5; 7 bases are shared with TRBD1. The germline V gene encodes CDR1 MDHEN and CDR2 SYDVKM. V shed 6 bases and J 1 base; nucleotides not matched to a gene: 3. CDR3 length: 14 amino acids. The DNA of the CDR3 is TGTGCCAGCAGGACAGGGTGGAGCAATCAGCCCCAGCATTTT. This translates into CASRTGWSNQPQHF.

At least ten counts were recorded for this clonotype. The V gene is TRBV7-9, the J gene TRBJ1-4; no clear D. The CDR3 spans 15 residues. Germline CDR1 SEHNR, CDR2 FQNEAQ (reference sequence). Trimming shortened V by 4 bases and J by 3 bases, and 12 bases separated the two germline ends. The DNA for the CDR3 is TGTGCCAGCAGCTCCAAGGACGGATCTAATGAAAAACTGTTTTTT. This gives the protein CASSSKDGSNEKLFF.

Worth noting for this clonotype: A much larger clone lies a single base off, so this may be a read error. Because the CDR3 is missing its conserved closing phenylalanine or tryptophan, this is likely a read error. The V and J genes are TRBV29-1 and TRBJ2-1, with 10 bases identical to TRBD1. This CDR3 spans 14 amino acids. Germline V gives CDR1 SQVTM, CDR2 ANQGSEA. With 2 bases clipped from V and 6 bases from J, the junction kept 4 bases outside the gene matches. The DNA for the CDR3 is TGCAGCGTTGAAAGAGGGACAGGGGTCAATGAGCAGTTCTTA. Its protein is CSVERGTGVNEQFL.

This clonotype was seen more than once but under ten times. This chain connects TRBV29-1 to TRBJ2-5; 7 nucleotides line up with TRBD1. Looked up from germline, CDR1 is SQVTM and CDR2 is ANQGSEA. This CDR3 spans 12 amino acids. Unmatched junction bases numbered 2, after V lost 4 bases and J lost 3 bases. This chain's CDR3 is CSVGGTEETQYF. The CDR3 DNA sequence: TGCAGCGTTGGGGGGACAGAAGAGACCCAGTACTTC. Filled out from reference TRBV29-1 and TRBJ2-5, the complete variable domain reads SAVISQKPSRDICQRGTSLTIQCQVDSQVTMMFWYRQQPGQSLTLIATANQGSEATYESGFVIDKFPISRPNLTFSTLTVSNMSPEDSSIYLCSVGGTEETQYFGPGTRLLVL.

Remarks on this clonotype: One end of the junction fails to match germline, which may point to a read error. The chain is built from TRBV28 and TRBJ1-1; D not resolved. The CDR3 is made up of 14 amino acids. Germline V gene sequence: CDR1 MDHEN, CDR2 SYDVKM. The CDR3 bases are TGTGCCAGTTGCCTATTGGATGTTAACACTGAAACTTTCTTT. Translated: CASCLLDVNTETFF.